This T cell receptor (beta chain) was retrieved from a study of vaccination effects on CD4 cells after COVID-19. On the study more broadly: Expansion with viral peptide pools was applied to antigen-specific CD4+ T cells by the ViraFEST assay prior to sequencing.

Study-wide results and limits: The vaccine-induced clones of healthy vaccinees included only 1 of 255 that cross-reacted with common cold coronaviruses.

Repertoires were generated with immunoSEQ multiplex PCR, while TCRdb's copy carries only in-frame clones and drops some. The repertoire has tens of thousands of clones, around 70% of them found once; the top ten carry roughly 2%. Note on this clone: Its antigen is currently unknown.

It was after approximately 11 days of culture that CD4+ T cells were isolated. Either the mRNA-1273 or the BNT162b2 vaccine was given to participants as two doses. Vaccine recipients lacked prior SARS-CoV-2 infection and had negative nucleocapsid antibodies. Days 3 and 7 were when half the medium was replaced with IL-2 medium. This TCR came from a human donor who received a COVID-19 vaccine. Specimen: CD4+ T cells from PBMCs cultured without peptide, collected after COVID-19 vaccination.

CDR3 sequence: CASSQLDMIPSGANVLTF. The CDR3 region has the DNA TGCGCCAGCAGCCAACTAGACATGATTCCCTCTGGGGCCAACGTCCTGACTTTC. The chain carries TRBV4-1 and TRBJ2-6; D call uncertain. The CDR3 sequence is 18 residues long. Germline-derived CDR1 and CDR2 are MGHRA and YSYEKL. With 2 bases removed from V and 0 bases from J, the gap between germline ends came to 14 bases.